The 32 T cell receptor beta chains reported below all come from one sample, sequenced in a study of cytomegalovirus exposure and HLA in healthy donors. Generated by immunoSEQ multiplex PCR, the TCRdb table keeps only in-frame clones and is missing some. The table lists about 220,000 clones, under 95% of them singletons. The sample taken for sequencing was PBMCs. These receptor sequences come from a woman between 18 and 29 years old in good health and CMV-seronegative.

V usage is TRBV6-5 and J usage is TRBJ1-2; 7 positions match TRBD1. V trimming: 2 bases; J trimming: 5 bases; junction bases outside the gene matches: 5. Germline values: CDR1 MNHEY, CDR2 SVGAGI. The CDR3 covers 14 residues. Written as DNA, the CDR3 is TGTGCCAGCAGTTACGGGACAGCGTATTATGGCTACACCTTC. Translation: CASSYGTAYYGYTF.

This sequence joins TRBV6-5 and TRBJ2-1, with D maybe TRBD2 (5 bases). V lost 4 bases and J 1 base, leaving 14 bases between the germline ends. Germline CDR1 and CDR2: MNHEY and SVGAGI. This CDR3 contains 16 residues. The CDR3 sequence is CASSSTRTASYNEQFF. The CDR3 nucleotides read TGTGCCAGCAGTTCTACCCGGACTGCATCCTACAATGAGCAGTTCTTC.

The V gene is TRBV6-6, the J gene TRBJ1-3; TRBD1 might be the D (5 bases). The V and J ends lost 6 bases and 0 bases respectively, with 12 bases between them. The germline V gene has CDR1 MNHNY and CDR2 SVGAGI (reference sequence). The CDR3 is 15 residues long. The CDR3 coding sequence is TGTGCCAGCAGGTCCTTCCAGGGCTCTGGAAACACCATATATTTT. Translated: CASRSFQGSGNTIYF.

This clone has just one count. The rearrangement links TRBV6-1 to TRBJ2-1; 7 nucleotides match TRBD1. This CDR3 spans 12 amino acids. CDR1 and CDR2 from the germline V gene are MNHNS and SASEGT. V lost 8 bases to trimming and J lost 8 bases; unmatched junction nucleotides: 6. The CDR3 nucleotides read TGTGCCAGCGGTTTAACAGGGGATGAGCAGTTCTTC. It codes for CASGLTGDEQFF.

The chain has TRBV15 and TRBJ1-2; TRBD1 might be the D (6 bases). Trimming took 8 bases from V and 2 from J, leaving 15 bases between them. Germline V gene data show CDR1 as LNHNV and CDR2 as YYDKDF (reference sequence). The CDR3 extends over 14 amino acids. The CDR3 loop is CATSGRGANYGYTF. CDR3 coding DNA: TGTGCCACCTCCGGGCGGGGGGCGAACTATGGCTACACCTTC.

The CDR3 loop is CASRSPVSNTIYF. The DNA of the CDR3 is TGTGCCAGTAGGTCTCCCGTGTCAAACACCATATATTTT. The chain is built from TRBV19 and TRBJ1-3; no clear D. Per germline, CDR1 LNHDA and CDR2 SQIVND (reference sequence). CDR3 size: 13 residues. The germline V and J ends were trimmed by 6 bases and 6 bases, with 12 bases remaining between them.

The V call is TRBV4-1, the J call TRBJ2-1; no firm D call. Trimming took 3 bases from V and 3 from J, leaving 15 bases between them. The CDR3 length is 16 residues. Germline CDR1 and CDR2: MGHRA and YSYEKL. The CDR3 nucleotides read TGCGCCAGCAGCCACCCCGACTTGCTCCTCTACAATGAGCAGTTCTTC. As protein: CASSHPDLLLYNEQFF.

This rearrangement joins TRBV9 to TRBJ2-3; D might be TRBD2 (7 bases). V was cut by 6 bases and J by 6 bases, with 20 bases left in between. Germline V lookup: CDR1 SGDLS, CDR2 YYNGEE. CDR3 size: 15 residues. This CDR3 is CASTLGGQGYDTQYF. The CDR3 DNA sequence: TGTGCCAGCACCTTGGGGGGGCAGGGGTATGATACGCAGTATTTT.

The chain is built from TRBV19 and TRBJ1-1; TRBD1 is a possible D gene (5 bases). Germline lookup yields CDR1 LNHDA and CDR2 SQIVND (reference sequence). The CDR3 is 17 amino acids. Trimming shortened V by 4 bases and J by 0 bases, and 18 bases separated the two germline ends. The CDR3 DNA reads TGTGCCAGTAGTACCAACTTAGGCAGGGCCATGAACACTGAAGCTTTCTTT. It codes for CASSTNLGRAMNTEAFF.

This clone has more than one count but fewer than ten. This chain joins TRBV5-1 and TRBJ2-1; D call uncertain. Per the germline V gene, CDR1 is SGHRS and CDR2 is YFSETQ. V gave up 0 bases and J gave up 8 bases, with 6 bases separating them. This CDR3 spans 12 amino acids. The CDR3 sequence is CASSLESDEQFF. CDR3 nucleotide sequence: TGCGCCAGCAGCTTGGAGTCAGATGAGCAGTTCTTC.

The J gene is TRBJ2-5, the V gene TRBV7-9; 9 bases match TRBD2. Germline values: CDR1 SEHNR, CDR2 FQNEAQ (reference sequence). Trimming cost V 10 bases and J 3 bases; bases outside gene matches: 6. The CDR3 has 13 residues. In DNA form, the CDR3 reads TGTGCCACCCTAATAGCGGGAGAAGAGACCCAGTACTTC. It encodes CATLIAGEETQYF. Full variable domain (missing parts from reference TRBV7-9 and TRBJ2-5): DTGVSQNPRHKITKRGQNVTFRCDPISEHNRLYWYRQTLGQGPEFLTYFQNEAQLEKSRLLSDRFSAERPKGSFSTLEIQRTEQGDSAMYLCATLIAGEETQYFGPGTRLLVL.

The gene calls are TRBV28 and TRBJ2-7, with 9 bases that match TRBD2. This CDR3 comprises 15 residues. CDR1 is MDHEN and CDR2 is SYDVKM in the germline V gene. V shed 4 bases and J 6 bases; nucleotides not matched to a gene: 10. CDR3 protein: CASSSSIAGDFEQYF. The DNA of the CDR3 is TGTGCCAGCAGTTCATCAATAGCGGGAGACTTCGAGCAGTACTTC.

This clone has a single count. The chain has TRBV29-1 and TRBJ2-1, with D possibly being TRBD1 (6 bases). The CDR3 is 12 amino acids. The V end lost 7 bases, the J end lost 9 bases, and 16 bases lay between the germline ends. Germline V gives CDR1 SQVTM, CDR2 ANQGSEA. The CDR3 nucleotides are TGCAGCGACAAACAGGGAACAAGTGAGCAGTTCTTC. It is translated as CSDKQGTSEQFF.

V is TRBV9 and J is TRBJ2-2; 10 bases map to TRBD2. J lost 7 bases, V lost 2 bases, and 8 bases had no gene match. Germline V gene lookup returns CDR1 SGDLS and CDR2 YYNGEE. The CDR3 loop spans 16 amino acids. The CDR3 protein is CASSVLAGVLGGELFF. The CDR3 nucleotides are TGTGCCAGCAGCGTCCTAGCGGGAGTTCTAGGCGGGGAGCTGTTTTTT. Variable domain in full (rest from reference TRBV9 and TRBJ2-2): DSGVTQTPKHLITATGQRVTLRCSPRSGDLSVYWYQQSLDQGLQFLIQYYNGEERAKGNILERFSAQQFPDLHSELNLSSLELGDSALYFCASSVLAGVLGGELFFGEGSRLTVL.

The chain joins TRBV29-1 to TRBJ2-7, with D perhaps matching TRBD1 (6 bases). Deletions cut 5 bases from V and 3 bases from J, with 17 bases between. This CDR3 is 14 amino acids long. CDR1 and CDR2 from the germline V gene are SQVTM and ANQGSEA. DNA of the CDR3: TGCAGCGTTCACACCCCAGGGGTCGGCTACGAGCAGTACTTC. Its protein product is CSVHTPGVGYEQYF.

V and J are TRBV9 and TRBJ2-2, with 7 bases aligning to TRBD1. Germline V gene sequence: CDR1 SGDLS, CDR2 YYNGEE. J gave up 1 base and V 1 base, and 4 bases lay outside the gene matches. CDR3 length equals 16 residues. CDR3 nucleotide sequence: TGTGCCAGCAGCGTACCCGGGACAGAGAACACCGGGGAGCTGTTTTTT. It encodes CASSVPGTENTGELFF.

The gene calls are TRBV5-1 and TRBJ2-3; 11 nucleotides align to TRBD2. V gave up 4 bases and J gave up 0 bases; unmatched junction bases: 4. CDR1 is SGHRS and CDR2 is YFSETQ in the germline V gene. The CDR3 is 16 amino acids. The CDR3 here is CASSPRLAGSTDTQYF. The CDR3 DNA follows: TGCGCCAGCAGCCCTAGACTAGCGGGAAGCACAGATACGCAGTATTTT.

The V gene is TRBV9, the J gene TRBJ2-7; perhaps TRBD2 as D (7 bases). CDR3 size: 15 residues. V lost 4 bases and J lost 2, with 16 bases in between. Germline lookup yields CDR1 SGDLS and CDR2 YYNGEE. The CDR3 nucleotides read TGTGCCAGCAGCCCTCGCGGGGGCGGACCCTACGAGCAGTACTTC. Protein product: CASSPRGGGPYEQYF.

J is TRBJ2-7 and V is TRBV10-3, with 16 bases fitting TRBD2. The trim removed 5 bases at V and 6 bases at J, leaving 7 bases unmatched. The CDR3 consists of 16 residues. CDR1 and CDR2 from the germline V gene are ENHRY and SYGVKD. The CDR3 nucleotides are TGTGCCATCAGTACCGGGACTAGCGGGAGGGCCTCCGAGCAGTACTTC. It specifies CAISTGTSGRASEQYF.

The chain employs TRBV6-1 and TRBJ2-7; TRBD1 is a possible D gene (6 bases). The CDR3 spans 11 residues. Germline V lookup: CDR1 MNHNS, CDR2 SASEGT. V was clipped by 11 bases and J by 2 bases, with 10 bases between them. The CDR3 nucleotides read TGTGCCGGCCGGACAGCCTACGAGCAGTACTTC. As protein: CAGRTAYEQYF.

V and J are TRBV7-9 and TRBJ2-7, with TRBD2 matching over 12 bases. V gave up 5 bases and J gave up 8 bases; unmatched junction bases: 10. Looked up from germline, CDR1 is SEHNR and CDR2 is FQNEAQ (reference sequence). The CDR3 sequence is 15 residues long. CDR3 residues: CASSTGLAGPTQQYF. CDR3 coding DNA: TGTGCCAGCAGCACCGGACTAGCGGGGCCTACGCAGCAGTACTTC.

The V call is TRBV30, the J call TRBJ2-1; 10 bases line up with TRBD2. The CDR3 runs 13 residues. V was pared by 4 bases and J by 6 bases, with 3 bases of the junction left unmatched. Germline loops: CDR1 GTSNPN, CDR2 SVGIG (reference sequence). The CDR3, as DNA: TGTGCCTGGACTAGCGGGAGTGGCAATGAGCAGTTCTTC. This gives the protein CAWTSGSGNEQFF.

V is TRBV5-1 and J is TRBJ2-5, with TRBD2 matching over 9 bases. J lost 5 bases, V lost 2 bases, and 13 bases had no gene match. The CDR3 length is 17 residues. Germline V gene sequence: CDR1 SGHRS, CDR2 YFSETQ. Here the CDR3 reads CASSLRTGSGRLETQYF. The CDR3 DNA reads as TGCGCCAGCAGCTTACGAACTGGAAGCGGGAGGTTGGAGACCCAGTACTTC.

The gene calls are TRBV20-1 and TRBJ1-3, with D hard to call. CDR1 is DFQATT, CDR2 SNEGSKA, per germline (reference sequence). Trimming removed 6 bases at V and 4 bases at J, with 7 bases between. This CDR3 has 11 amino acids. CDR3 loop: CSAPRGNTIYF. The CDR3 nucleotides read TGCAGTGCCCCCAGGGGAAACACCATATATTTT.

V gene TRBV7-9 combines with J gene TRBJ2-7, with 9 bases matching TRBD1. CDR3 length: 16 residues. V gave up 5 bases and J gave up 3 bases; unmatched junction bases: 11. Germline values: CDR1 SEHNR, CDR2 FQNEAQ (reference sequence). The CDR3 DNA follows: TGTGCCAGCAGCCCTCTCCCGGGACAGGGACACTACGAGCAGTACTTC. Its protein is CASSPLPGQGHYEQYF. The whole variable domain, filled in from reference TRBV7-9 and TRBJ2-7, reads DTGVSQNPRHKITKRGQNVTFRCDPISEHNRLYWYRQTLGQGPEFLTYFQNEAQLEKSRLLSDRFSAERPKGSFSTLEIQRTEQGDSAMYLCASSPLPGQGHYEQYFGPGTRLTVT.

CDR3 sequence reads: CSGRQGASETQYF. CDR3 coding DNA: TGCAGCGGGAGACAGGGGGCGTCTGAGACCCAGTACTTC. The J gene is TRBJ2-5, the V gene TRBV29-1, with 10 bases matching TRBD1. CDR1 is SQVTM and CDR2 is ANQGSEA in the germline V gene. The CDR3 extends over 13 amino acids. Trimming removed 7 bases from V and 5 bases from J; junction bases left unmatched: 7.

The table lists this clone with a count of one. V usage is TRBV21-1 and J usage is TRBJ2-1; TRBD1 is the table's D call, not checked against the DNA. TRBV21-1 is designated a pseudogene. The CDR3 extends over 13 amino acids. CDR3 sequence reads: CASTAGAYNEQFF. CDR3 in DNA: TGTGCCAGCACGGCAGGGGCCTACAATGAGCAGTTCTTC.

This chain links TRBV28 with TRBJ2-7; perhaps TRBD1 as D (6 bases). Germline assignment: CDR1 MDHEN and CDR2 SYDVKM. V lost 6 bases to trimming and J lost 0 bases, with 18 bases between them. The CDR3 sequence is 16 residues long. In DNA, the CDR3 is TGTGCCAGCAGGCTACGCACAGGGACCCCCTCCTACGAGCAGTACTTC. Translating it yields CASRLRTGTPSYEQYF.

The genes are TRBV29-1 and TRBJ2-7; TRBD1 agrees at 7 bases. The J segment lost 1 base and the V segment lost 4 bases, leaving 4 bases of the junction unmatched. The germline V gene encodes CDR1 SQVTM and CDR2 ANQGSEA. This CDR3 is built from 13 residues. The CDR3 DNA sequence: TGCAGCGTTGTAGGGGGCTCGTCCTACGAGCAGTACTTC. Its protein product is CSVVGGSSYEQYF.

The chain employs TRBV21-1 and TRBJ1-1. TRBV21-1 is described as a pseudogene. The CDR3 covers 15 residues. CDR3 residues: CASSKRYGVRPEAFF. CDR3 nucleotide sequence: TGTGCCAGCAGCAAACGGTACGGGGTTAGGCCTGAAGCTTTCTTT.

The chain joins TRBV19 to TRBJ2-5; the D gene is possibly TRBD2 (6 bases). CDR3 length: 16 residues. Trimming took off 5 bases at V and 5 bases at J, with 21 bases between the two ends. Germline V gene lookup returns CDR1 LNHDA and CDR2 SQIVND (reference sequence). CDR3 nucleotides: TGTGCCAGTAGTGGAGGGCGCCAAGGGGTTTACGAGACCCAGTACTTC. Amino acid sequence: CASSGGRQGVYETQYF. Combining the CDR3 with reference TRBV19 and TRBJ2-5 gives the whole variable domain DGGITQSPKYLFRKEGQNVTLSCEQNLNHDAMYWYRQDPGQGLRLIYYSQIVNDFQKGDIAEGYSVSREKKESFPLTVTSAQKNPTAFYLCASSGGRQGVYETQYFGPGTRLLVL.

This chain joins TRBV4-2 and TRBJ2-7, with D possibly matching TRBD1 (5 bases). Trimming shortened V by 3 bases and J by 6 bases, and 15 bases separated the two germline ends. CDR1 LGHNA and CDR2 YNFKEQ come from the germline V gene. The CDR3 covers 14 residues. The CDR3 sequence is CASSHERGFFEQYF. The CDR3 nucleotides read TGTGCCAGCAGCCACGAAAGGGGCTTCTTCGAGCAGTACTTC.